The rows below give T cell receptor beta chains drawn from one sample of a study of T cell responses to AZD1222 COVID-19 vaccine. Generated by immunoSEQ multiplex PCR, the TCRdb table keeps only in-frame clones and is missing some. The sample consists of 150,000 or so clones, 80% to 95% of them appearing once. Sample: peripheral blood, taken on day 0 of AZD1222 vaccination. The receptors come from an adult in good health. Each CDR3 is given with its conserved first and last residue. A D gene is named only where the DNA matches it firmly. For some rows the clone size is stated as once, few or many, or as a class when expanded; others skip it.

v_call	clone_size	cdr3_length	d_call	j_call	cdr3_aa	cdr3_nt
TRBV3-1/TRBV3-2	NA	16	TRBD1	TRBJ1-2	CASSQESSGTGGGYTF	TGTGCCAGCAGCCAAGAGTCCTCCGGGACAGGGGGTGGCTACACCTTC
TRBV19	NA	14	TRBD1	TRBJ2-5	CASSMWGQGETQYF	TGTGCCAGCAGTATGTGGGGACAGGGGGAGACCCAGTACTTC
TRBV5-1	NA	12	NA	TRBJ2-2	CASSLQAGELFF	TGCGCCAGCAGCTTACAGGCCGGGGAGCTGTTTTTT
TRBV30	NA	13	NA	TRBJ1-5	CAWSLQGNQPQHF	TGTGCCTGGAGCCTACAGGGCAATCAGCCCCAGCATTTT
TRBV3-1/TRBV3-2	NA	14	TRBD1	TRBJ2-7	CASTKTGITYEQYF	TGTGCCAGCACCAAGACAGGGATCACCTACGAGCAGTACTTC
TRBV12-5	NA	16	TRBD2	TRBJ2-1	CASGLGMGGRLNEQFF	TGTGCTAGTGGTTTGGGTATGGGCGGGAGGCTCAATGAGCAGTTCTTC
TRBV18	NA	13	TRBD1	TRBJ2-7	CASSPRDRGEQYF	TGTGCCAGCTCACCAAGAGACAGGGGCGAGCAGTACTTC
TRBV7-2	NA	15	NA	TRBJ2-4	CASSLSGATGNIQYF	TGTGCCAGCAGCTTAAGTGGGGCCACCGGCAACATTCAGTACTTC
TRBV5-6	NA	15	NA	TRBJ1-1	CASSSLTVRNTEAFF	TGTGCCAGCAGCTCGCTGACAGTCAGGAACACTGAAGCTTTCTTT
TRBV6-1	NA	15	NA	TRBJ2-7	CASSELWGGGDEQYF	TGTGCCAGCAGTGAATTGTGGGGAGGAGGCGACGAGCAGTACTTC
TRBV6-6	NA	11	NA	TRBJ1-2	CATESNYGYTF	TGTGCCACCGAGAGTAACTATGGCTACACCTTC
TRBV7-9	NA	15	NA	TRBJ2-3	CASVRSGTSTDTQYF	TGTGCCAGCGTAAGGTCCGGAACTAGCACAGATACGCAGTATTTT
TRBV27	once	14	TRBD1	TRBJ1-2	CASSYRQGYDGYTF	TGTGCCAGCAGTTATCGACAGGGTTATGATGGCTACACCTTC
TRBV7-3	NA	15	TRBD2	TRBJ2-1	CASSQRAGGWNEQFF	TGTGCCAGCAGCCAACGGGCGGGGGGCTGGAATGAGCAGTTCTTC
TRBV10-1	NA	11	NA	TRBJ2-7	CASSEWGQQYF	TGCGCCAGCAGTGAATGGGGCCAGCAGTACTTC
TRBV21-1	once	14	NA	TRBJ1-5	CASSPPASNQPQHF	TGTGCCAGCAGCCCCCCCGCGAGCAATCAGCCCCAGCATTTT
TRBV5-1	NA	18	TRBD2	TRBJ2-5	CASSLGQRGGQWQETQYF	TGCGCCAGCAGCTTGGGCCAGCGGGGGGGCCAATGGCAAGAGACCCAGTACTTC
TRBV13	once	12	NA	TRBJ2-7	CASRGEVGEQYF	TGTGCCAGCAGGGGGGAGGTAGGTGAGCAGTACTTC
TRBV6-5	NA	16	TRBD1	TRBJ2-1	CASSYPGTGVDNEQFF	TGTGCCAGCAGTTACCCCGGGACAGGGGTGGACAATGAGCAGTTCTTC
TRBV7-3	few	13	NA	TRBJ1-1	CASSPGSTLEAFF	TGTGCCAGCAGCCCCGGCAGCACCCTTGAAGCTTTCTTT
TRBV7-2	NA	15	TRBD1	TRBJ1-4	CASSEYRGLDEKLFF	TGTGCCAGCAGCGAGTACAGGGGGCTTGATGAAAAACTGTTTTTT
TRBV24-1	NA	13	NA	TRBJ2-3	CATSDSGTDTQYF	TGTGCCACCAGTGATTCCGGCACAGATACGCAGTATTTT
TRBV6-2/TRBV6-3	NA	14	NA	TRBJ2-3	CASSLGGRADTQYF	TGTGCCAGCAGCCTCGGCGGTCGGGCAGATACGCAGTATTTT
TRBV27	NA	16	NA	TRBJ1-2	CASSLTRHTNNYGYTF	TGTGCCAGCAGTTTAACGAGACACACCAATAACTATGGCTACACCTTC
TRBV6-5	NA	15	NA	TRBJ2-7	CASSYSVGNSYEQYF	TGTGCCAGCAGTTACTCGGTGGGCAACTCCTACGAGCAGTACTTC
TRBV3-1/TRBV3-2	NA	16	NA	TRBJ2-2	CASGPSPASTGGELFF	TGTGCCAGCGGACCTTCGCCGGCCTCAACTGGTGGGGAGCTGTTTTTT
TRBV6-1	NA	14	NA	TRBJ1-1	CASSEQGVDTEAFF	TGTGCCAGCAGTGAACAGGGAGTGGACACTGAAGCTTTCTTT
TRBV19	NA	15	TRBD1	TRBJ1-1	CASSIVGTGSSEAFF	TGTGCCAGTAGTATAGTTGGGACAGGGTCGTCTGAAGCTTTCTTT
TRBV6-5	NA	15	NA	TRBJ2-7	CASSYLAGVSYEQYF	TGTGCCAGCAGTTATCTGGCAGGGGTCTCCTACGAGCAGTACTTC
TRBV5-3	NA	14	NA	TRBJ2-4	CARPSGLAKNIQYF	TGTGCCCGACCAAGCGGCCTAGCCAAAAACATTCAGTACTTC
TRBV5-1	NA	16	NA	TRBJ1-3	CASSPNRVNSGNTIYF	TGCGCCAGCAGCCCCAACAGGGTCAACTCTGGAAACACCATATATTTT
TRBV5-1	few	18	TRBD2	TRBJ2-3	CASSLRALAGGGSDTQYF	TGCGCCAGCAGCTTGAGGGCACTAGCGGGAGGGGGCTCAGATACGCAGTATTTT
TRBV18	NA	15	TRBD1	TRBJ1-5	CASSSTGESNQPQHF	TGTGCCAGCTCATCGACAGGGGAGAGCAATCAGCCCCAGCATTTT
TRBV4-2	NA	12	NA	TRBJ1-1	CASSQWGTEAFF	TGTGCCAGCAGCCAGTGGGGAACTGAAGCTTTCTTT
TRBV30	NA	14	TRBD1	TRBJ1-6	CARSMLTGDSPLHF	TGTGCCCGGAGTATGTTGACAGGGGATTCACCCCTCCACTTT
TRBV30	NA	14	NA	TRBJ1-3	CAWSAGFSGNTIYF	TGTGCCTGGAGTGCAGGGTTCTCTGGAAACACCATATATTTT
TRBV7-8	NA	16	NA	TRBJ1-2	CASSLEQAGTRSGYTF	TGTGCCAGCAGCTTAGAGCAGGCCGGGACACGGAGTGGCTACACCTTC
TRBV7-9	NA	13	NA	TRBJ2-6	CASSVAGANVLTF	TGTGCCAGTTCCGTCGCTGGGGCCAACGTCCTGACTTTC
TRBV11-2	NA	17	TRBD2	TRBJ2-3	CASSPGGLADFTDTQYF	TGTGCCAGCAGCCCCGGGGGTCTAGCGGATTTCACAGATACGCAGTATTTT
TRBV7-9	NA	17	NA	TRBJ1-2	CASSSSPGMGGLYGYTF	TGTGCCAGCAGCTCATCCCCCGGGATGGGGGGCCTGTATGGCTACACCTTC
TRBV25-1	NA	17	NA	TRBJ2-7	CASSEAGGAGPFGEQYF	TGTGCCAGCAGTGAGGCCGGGGGTGCAGGGCCGTTCGGCGAGCAGTACTTC
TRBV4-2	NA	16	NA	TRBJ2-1	CASSSPRGLSYNEQFF	TGTGCCAGCAGCTCCCCACGGGGGCTCTCCTACAATGAGCAGTTCTTC
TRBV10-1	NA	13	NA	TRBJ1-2	CASSESSNYGYTF	TGCGCCAGCAGTGAGTCTTCTAACTATGGCTACACCTTC
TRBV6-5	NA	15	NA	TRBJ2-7	CASSYSMNGAYEQYF	TGTGCCAGCAGTTACTCGATGAACGGAGCCTACGAGCAGTACTTC
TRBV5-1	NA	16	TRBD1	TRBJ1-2	CASSLWGRGGNYGYTF	TGCGCCAGCAGCTTGTGGGGGAGAGGGGGCAACTATGGCTACACCTTC
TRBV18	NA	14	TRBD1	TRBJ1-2	CASSPNRGDYGYTF	TGTGCCAGCTCACCAAACAGGGGGGACTATGGCTACACCTTC
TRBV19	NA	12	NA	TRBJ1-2	CASSPRTDGYTF	TGTGCCAGTAGTCCGCGGACAGATGGCTACACCTTC
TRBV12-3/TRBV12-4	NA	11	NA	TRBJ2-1	CASSFGQGEFF	TGTGCCAGCAGTTTCGGGCAGGGTGAGTTCTTC